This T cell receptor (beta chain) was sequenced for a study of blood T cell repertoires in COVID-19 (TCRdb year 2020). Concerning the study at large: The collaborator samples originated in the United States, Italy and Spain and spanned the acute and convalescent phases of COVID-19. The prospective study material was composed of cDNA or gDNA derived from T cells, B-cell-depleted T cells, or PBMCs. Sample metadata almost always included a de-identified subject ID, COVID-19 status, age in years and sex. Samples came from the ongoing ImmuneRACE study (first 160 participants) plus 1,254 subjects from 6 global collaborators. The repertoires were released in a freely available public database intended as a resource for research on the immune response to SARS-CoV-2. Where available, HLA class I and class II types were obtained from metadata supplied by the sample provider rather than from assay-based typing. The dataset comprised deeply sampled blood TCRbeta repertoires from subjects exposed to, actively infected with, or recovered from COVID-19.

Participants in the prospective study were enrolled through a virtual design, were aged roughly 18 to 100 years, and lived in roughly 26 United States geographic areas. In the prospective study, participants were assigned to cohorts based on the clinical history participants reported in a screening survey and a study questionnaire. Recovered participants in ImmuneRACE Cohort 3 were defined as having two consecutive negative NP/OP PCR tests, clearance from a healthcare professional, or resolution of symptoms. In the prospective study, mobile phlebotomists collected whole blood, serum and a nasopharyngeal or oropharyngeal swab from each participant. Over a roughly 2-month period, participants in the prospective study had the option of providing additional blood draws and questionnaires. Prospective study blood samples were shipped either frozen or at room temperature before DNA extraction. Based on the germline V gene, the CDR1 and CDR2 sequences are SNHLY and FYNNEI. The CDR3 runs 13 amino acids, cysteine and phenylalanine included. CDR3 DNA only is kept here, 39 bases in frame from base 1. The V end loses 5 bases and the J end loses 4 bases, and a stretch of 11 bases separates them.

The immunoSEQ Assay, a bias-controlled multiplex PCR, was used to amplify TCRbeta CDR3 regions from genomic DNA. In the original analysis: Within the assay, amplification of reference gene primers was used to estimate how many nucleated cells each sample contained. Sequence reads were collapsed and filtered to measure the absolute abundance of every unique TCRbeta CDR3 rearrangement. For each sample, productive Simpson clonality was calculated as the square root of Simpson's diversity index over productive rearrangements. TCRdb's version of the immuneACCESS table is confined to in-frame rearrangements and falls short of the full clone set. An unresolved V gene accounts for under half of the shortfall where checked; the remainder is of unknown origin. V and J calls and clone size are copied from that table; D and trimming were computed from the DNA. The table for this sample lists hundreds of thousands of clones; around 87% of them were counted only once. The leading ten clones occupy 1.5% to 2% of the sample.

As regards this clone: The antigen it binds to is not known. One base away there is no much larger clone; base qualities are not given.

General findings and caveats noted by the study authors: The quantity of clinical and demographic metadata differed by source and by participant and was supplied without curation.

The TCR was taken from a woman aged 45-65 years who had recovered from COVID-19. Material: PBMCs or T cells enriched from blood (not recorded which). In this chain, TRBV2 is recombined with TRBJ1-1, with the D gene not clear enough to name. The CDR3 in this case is CASSNWEGTEAFF. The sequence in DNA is TGTGCCAGCAGTAACTGGGAGGGCACTGAAGCTTTCTTT.